These T cell receptor beta chains were read from a single sample in a study of human thymus T cells. Sequencing used immunoSEQ multiplex PCR; TCRdb keeps in-frame clones, though not all of them. The table shows around 70,000 clones, with 95% occurring only once. Sequencing was done on a sample of thymus tissue. All receptors derive from a girl under three years old with a congenital heart defect but otherwise immunologically healthy. CDR3s leave out the opening cysteine and the closing phenylalanine or tryptophan.

v_call	j_call	cdr3_aa
TRBV29-1	TRBJ1-2	SALRGETNYGYT
TRBV9	TRBJ2-5	ASRPPYLGTEETQY
TRBV6-5	TRBJ2-3	ASNGGVTDTQY
TRBV25-1	TRBJ2-6	ASSPPSANVLT
TRBV6-1	TRBJ2-3	ASGEDTQY
TRBV28	TRBJ2-1	ASSLEPLATSSYNEQF
TRBV27	TRBJ2-5	ASSLHGGGPLPPFQETQY
TRBV19	TRBJ2-3	ASSLPPGDRTDTQY
TRBV6-5	TRBJ1-1	ASSYGQANTEAF
TRBV10-1	TRBJ1-4	ASSECCTRGAPTGTNEEKLF
TRBV5-1	TRBJ1-3	ASRAGLLNSGNTIY
TRBV7-9	TRBJ2-7	ASSLGSYEQY
TRBV5-6	TRBJ2-4	ASSRNRGTKNIQY
TRBV12-5	TRBJ1-1	ASGLVTDRERNTEAF
TRBV19	TRBJ1-4	ASRRGNNEKLF
TRBV29-1	TRBJ2-7	SVESGRVCEQY
TRBV25-1	TRBJ2-3	ASSETGNSTDTQY
TRBV27	TRBJ2-2	ASSLEENNTGELF
TRBV19	TRBJ2-1	ASTGGSGNEQF
TRBV19	TRBJ1-1	ASSIPDSLNTEAF
TRBV28	TRBJ2-7	ASSLYSDRSYEQY